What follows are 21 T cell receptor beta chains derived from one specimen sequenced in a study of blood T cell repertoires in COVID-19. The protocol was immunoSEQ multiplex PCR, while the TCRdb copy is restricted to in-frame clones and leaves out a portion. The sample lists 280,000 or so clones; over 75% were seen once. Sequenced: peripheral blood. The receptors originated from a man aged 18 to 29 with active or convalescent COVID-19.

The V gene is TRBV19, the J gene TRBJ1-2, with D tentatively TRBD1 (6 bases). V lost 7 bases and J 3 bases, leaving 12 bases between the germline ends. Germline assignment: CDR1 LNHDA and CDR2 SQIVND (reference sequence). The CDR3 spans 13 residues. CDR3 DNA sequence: TGTGCCAGTACAACAGGGCTGGACTATGGCTACACCTTC. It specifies CASTTGLDYGYTF.

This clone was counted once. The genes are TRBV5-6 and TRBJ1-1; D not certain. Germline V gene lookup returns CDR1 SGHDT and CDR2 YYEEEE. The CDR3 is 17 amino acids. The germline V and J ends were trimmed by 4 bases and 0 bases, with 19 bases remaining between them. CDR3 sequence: CASSPRWLRQMNTEAFF. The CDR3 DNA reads TGTGCCAGCAGCCCACGATGGCTTCGACAAATGAACACTGAAGCTTTCTTT.

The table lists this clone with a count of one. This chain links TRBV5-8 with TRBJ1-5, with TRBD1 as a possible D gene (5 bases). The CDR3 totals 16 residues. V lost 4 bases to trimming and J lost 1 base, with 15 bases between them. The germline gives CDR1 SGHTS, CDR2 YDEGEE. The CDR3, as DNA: TGTGCCAGCAGCCCCCAGGGAGGGCCCAGCAATCAGCCCCAGCATTTT. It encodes CASSPQGGPSNQPQHF.

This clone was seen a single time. The CDR3 region is CASSPGFGTDTQYF. Here the CDR3 DNA reads TGTGCCAGCAGCCCAGGGTTTGGCACAGATACGCAGTATTTT. The V gene is TRBV6-4, the J gene TRBJ2-3; a weak D match, TRBD1 (5 bases). CDR3 length: 14 amino acids. Trimming removed 6 bases from V and 1 base from J, with 11 bases in between. Germline CDR1 MRHNA, CDR2 SNTAGT.

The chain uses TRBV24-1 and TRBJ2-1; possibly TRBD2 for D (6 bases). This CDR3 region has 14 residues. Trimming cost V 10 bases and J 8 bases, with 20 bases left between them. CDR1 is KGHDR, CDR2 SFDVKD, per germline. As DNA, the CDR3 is TGTGCCACTCTCCGGGACTGGGGTAAATATGAGCAGTTCTTC. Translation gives CATLRDWGKYEQFF.

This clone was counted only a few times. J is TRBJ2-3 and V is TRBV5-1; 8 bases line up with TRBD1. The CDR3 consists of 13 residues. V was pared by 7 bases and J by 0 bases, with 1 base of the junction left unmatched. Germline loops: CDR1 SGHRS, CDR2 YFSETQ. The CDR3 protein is CASQGASTDTQYF. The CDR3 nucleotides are TGCGCCAGCCAGGGGGCTAGCACAGATACGCAGTATTTT.

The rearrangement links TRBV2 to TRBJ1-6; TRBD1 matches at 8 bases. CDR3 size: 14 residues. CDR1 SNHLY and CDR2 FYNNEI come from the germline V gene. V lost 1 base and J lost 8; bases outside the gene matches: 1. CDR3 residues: CASSEDRGYSPLHF. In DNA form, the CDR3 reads TGTGCCAGCAGTGAAGACAGGGGGTATTCACCCCTCCACTTT.

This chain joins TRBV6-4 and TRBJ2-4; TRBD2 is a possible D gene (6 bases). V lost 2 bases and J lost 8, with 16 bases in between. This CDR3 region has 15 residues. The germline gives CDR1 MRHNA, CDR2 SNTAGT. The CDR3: CASSDLETSQYIQYF. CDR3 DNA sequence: TGTGCCAGCAGTGACCTGGAAACTAGCCAGTACATTCAGTACTTC.

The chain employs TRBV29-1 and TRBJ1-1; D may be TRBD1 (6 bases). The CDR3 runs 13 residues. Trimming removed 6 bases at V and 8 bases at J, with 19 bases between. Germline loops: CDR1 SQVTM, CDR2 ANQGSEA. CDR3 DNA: TGCAGCGTCGGACACCTACAGGGCTCCGAAGCTTTCTTT. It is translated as CSVGHLQGSEAFF.

The CDR3 sequence: CASSGQDSTDTQYF. CDR3 nucleotide sequence: TGTGCCAGCAGCGGACAGGATAGCACAGATACGCAGTATTTT. This chain uses TRBV6-4 with TRBJ2-3; the match to TRBD1 covers 7 bases. CDR1 MRHNA and CDR2 SNTAGT come from the germline V gene. The junction had 3 bases not matched to a gene; V was cut back by 6 bases and J by 0 bases. This CDR3 is 14 amino acids long.

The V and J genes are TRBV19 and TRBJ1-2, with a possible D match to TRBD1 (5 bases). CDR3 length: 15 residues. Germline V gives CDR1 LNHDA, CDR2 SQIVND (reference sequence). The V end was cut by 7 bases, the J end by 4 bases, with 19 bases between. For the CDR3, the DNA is TGTGCCAGTACCCAGCCGGGGGGTAGAGGCTATGGCTACACCTTC. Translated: CASTQPGGRGYGYTF.

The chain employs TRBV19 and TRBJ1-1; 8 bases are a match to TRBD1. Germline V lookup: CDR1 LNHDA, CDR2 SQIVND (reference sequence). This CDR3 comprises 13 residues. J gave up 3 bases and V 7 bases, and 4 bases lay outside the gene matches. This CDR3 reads CASTGQGYTEAFF. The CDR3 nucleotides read TGTGCCAGTACCGGACAGGGTTACACTGAAGCTTTCTTT.

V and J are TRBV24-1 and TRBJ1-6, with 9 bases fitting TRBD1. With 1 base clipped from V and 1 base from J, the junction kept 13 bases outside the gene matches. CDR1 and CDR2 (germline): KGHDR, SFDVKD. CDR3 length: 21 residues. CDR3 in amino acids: CATSDFKGGTGLGSYNSPLHF. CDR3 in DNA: TGTGCCACCAGTGATTTCAAGGGGGGGACAGGGTTGGGTTCCTATAATTCACCCCTCCACTTT.

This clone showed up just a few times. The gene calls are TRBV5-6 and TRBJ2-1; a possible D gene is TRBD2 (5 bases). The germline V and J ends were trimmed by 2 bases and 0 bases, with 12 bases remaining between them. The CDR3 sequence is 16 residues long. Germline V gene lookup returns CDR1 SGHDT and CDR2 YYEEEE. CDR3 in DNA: TGTGCCAGCAGCTTAAGGGTGGGGAGCTCCTACAATGAGCAGTTCTTC. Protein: CASSLRVGSSYNEQFF.

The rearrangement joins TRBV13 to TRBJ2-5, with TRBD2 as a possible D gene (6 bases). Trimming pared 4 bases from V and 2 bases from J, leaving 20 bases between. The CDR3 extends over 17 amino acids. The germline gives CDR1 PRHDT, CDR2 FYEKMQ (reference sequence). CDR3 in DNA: TGTGCCAGCAGCTCGAGGGTGCGGGGCAGGAGTCAAGAGACCCAGTACTTC. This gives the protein CASSSRVRGRSQETQYF.

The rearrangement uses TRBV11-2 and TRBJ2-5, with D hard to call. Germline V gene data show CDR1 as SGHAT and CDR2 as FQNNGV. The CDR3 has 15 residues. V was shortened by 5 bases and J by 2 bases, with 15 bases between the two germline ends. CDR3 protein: CASSQSRRVQETQYF. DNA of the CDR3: TGTGCCAGCAGCCAGAGTAGACGGGTTCAAGAGACCCAGTACTTC. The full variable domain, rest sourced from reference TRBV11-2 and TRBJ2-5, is EAGVAQSPRYKIIEKRQSVAFWCNPISGHATLYWYQQILGQGPKLLIQFQNNGVVDDSQLPKDRFSAERLKGVDSTLKIQPAKLEDSAVYLCASSQSRRVQETQYFGPGTRLLVL.

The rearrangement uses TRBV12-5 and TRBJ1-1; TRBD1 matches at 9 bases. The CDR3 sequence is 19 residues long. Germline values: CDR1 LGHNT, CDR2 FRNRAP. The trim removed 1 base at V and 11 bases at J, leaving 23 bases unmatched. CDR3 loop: CASGLGFGAIQGAVLEAFF. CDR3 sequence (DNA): TGTGCTAGTGGTTTGGGCTTTGGTGCGATACAGGGGGCGGTATTGGAGGCTTTCTTT.

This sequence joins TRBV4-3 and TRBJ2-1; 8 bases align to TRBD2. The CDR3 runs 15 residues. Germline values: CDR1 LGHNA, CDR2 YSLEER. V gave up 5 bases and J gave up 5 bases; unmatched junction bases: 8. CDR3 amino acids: CASSRYEAGDNEQFF. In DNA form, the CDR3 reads TGCGCCAGCAGCAGGTACGAAGCGGGGGACAATGAGCAGTTCTTC.

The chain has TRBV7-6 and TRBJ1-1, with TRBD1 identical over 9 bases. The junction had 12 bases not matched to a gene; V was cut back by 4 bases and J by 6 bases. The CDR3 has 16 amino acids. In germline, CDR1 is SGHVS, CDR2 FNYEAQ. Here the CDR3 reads CASSSGTGLVGSEAFF. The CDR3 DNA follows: TGTGCCAGCAGCTCCGGGACAGGGTTGGTTGGGTCTGAAGCTTTCTTT.

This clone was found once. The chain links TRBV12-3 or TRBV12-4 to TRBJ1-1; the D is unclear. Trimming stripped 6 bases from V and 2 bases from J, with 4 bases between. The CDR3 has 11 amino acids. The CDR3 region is CASRQNTEAFF. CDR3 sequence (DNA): TGTGCCAGCAGACAAAACACTGAAGCTTTCTTT.

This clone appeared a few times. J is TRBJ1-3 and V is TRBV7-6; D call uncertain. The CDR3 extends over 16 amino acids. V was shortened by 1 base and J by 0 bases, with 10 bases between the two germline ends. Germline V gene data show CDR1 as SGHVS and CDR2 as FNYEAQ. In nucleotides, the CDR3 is TGTGCCAGCAGCTTAGAGGCAGGCCACTCTGGAAACACCATATATTTT. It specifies CASSLEAGHSGNTIYF.